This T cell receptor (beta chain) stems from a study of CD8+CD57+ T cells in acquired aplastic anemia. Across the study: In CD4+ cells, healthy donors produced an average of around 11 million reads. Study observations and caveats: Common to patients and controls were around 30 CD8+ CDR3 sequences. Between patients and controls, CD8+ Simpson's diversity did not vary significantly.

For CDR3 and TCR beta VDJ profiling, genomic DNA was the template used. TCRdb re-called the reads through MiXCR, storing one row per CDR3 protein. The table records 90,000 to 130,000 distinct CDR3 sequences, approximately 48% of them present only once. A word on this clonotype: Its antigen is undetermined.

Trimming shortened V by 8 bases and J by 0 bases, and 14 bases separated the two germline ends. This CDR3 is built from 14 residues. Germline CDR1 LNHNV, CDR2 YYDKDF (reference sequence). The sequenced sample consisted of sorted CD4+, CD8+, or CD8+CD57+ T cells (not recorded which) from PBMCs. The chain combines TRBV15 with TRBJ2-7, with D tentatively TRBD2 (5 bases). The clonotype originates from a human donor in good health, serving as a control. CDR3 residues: CATGRWRSSYEQYF. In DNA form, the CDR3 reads TGTGCCACCGGGAGATGGAGGAGCTCCTACGAGCAGTACTTC. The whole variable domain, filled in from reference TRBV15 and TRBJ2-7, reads DAMVIQNPRYQVTQFGKPVTLSCSQTLNHNVMYWYQQKSSQAPKLLFHYYDKDFNNEADTPDNFQSRRPNTSFCFLDIRSPGLGDTAMYLCATGRWRSSYEQYFGPGTRLTVT.